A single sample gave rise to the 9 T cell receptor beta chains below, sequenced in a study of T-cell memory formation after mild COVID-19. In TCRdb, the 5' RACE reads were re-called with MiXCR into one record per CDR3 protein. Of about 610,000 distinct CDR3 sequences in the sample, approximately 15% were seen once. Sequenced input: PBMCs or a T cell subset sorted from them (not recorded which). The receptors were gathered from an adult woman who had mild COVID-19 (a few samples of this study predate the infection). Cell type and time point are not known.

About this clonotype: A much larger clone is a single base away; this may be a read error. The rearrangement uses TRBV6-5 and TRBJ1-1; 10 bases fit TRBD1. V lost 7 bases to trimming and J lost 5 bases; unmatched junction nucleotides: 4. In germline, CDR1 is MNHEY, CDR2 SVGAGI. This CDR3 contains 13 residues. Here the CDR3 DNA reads TGTGCCAGCACCAGACAGGGGGCAACTGAAGCTTTCTTT. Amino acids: CASTRQGATEAFF.

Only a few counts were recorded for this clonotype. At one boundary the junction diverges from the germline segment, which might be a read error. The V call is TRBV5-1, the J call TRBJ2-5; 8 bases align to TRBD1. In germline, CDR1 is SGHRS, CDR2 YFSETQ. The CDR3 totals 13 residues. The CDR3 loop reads CASSSGGAETQYF. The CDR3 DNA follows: TGTGCCAGCAGCTCAGGGGGCGCGGAGACCCAGTACTTC.

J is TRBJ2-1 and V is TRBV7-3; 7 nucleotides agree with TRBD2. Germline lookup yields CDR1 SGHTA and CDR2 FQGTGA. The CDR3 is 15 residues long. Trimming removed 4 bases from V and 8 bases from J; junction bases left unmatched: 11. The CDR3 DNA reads TGTGCCAGCAGCTCACCTGCCGGCGGGAGCGATGAGCAGTTCTTC. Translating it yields CASSSPAGGSDEQFF.

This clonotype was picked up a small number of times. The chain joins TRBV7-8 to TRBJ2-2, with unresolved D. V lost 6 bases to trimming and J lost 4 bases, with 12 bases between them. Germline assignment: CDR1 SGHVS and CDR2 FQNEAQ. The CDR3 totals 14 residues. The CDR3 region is CASSYGLSTGELFF. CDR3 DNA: TGTGCCAGCAGTTACGGGCTGAGCACCGGGGAGCTGTTTTTT.

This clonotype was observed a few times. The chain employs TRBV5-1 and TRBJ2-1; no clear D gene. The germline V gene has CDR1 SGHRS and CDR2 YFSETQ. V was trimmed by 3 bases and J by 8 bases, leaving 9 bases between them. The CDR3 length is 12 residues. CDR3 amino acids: CASSSDGDEQFF. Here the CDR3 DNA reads TGCGCCAGCAGCTCGGATGGCGATGAGCAGTTCTTC.

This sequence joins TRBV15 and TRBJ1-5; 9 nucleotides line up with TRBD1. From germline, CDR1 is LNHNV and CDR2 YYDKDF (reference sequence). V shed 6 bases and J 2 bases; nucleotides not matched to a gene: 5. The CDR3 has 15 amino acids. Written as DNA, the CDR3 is TGTGCCACCAGTGAGGGGGACAGGGGCAATCAGCCCCAGCATTTT. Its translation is CATSEGDRGNQPQHF.

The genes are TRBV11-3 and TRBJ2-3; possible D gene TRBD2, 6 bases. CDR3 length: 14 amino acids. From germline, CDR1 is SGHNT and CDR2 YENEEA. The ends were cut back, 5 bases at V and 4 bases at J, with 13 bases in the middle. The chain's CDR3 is CASSTGRGADTQYF. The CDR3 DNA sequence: TGTGCCAGCAGCACCGGGAGAGGGGCAGATACGCAGTATTTT.

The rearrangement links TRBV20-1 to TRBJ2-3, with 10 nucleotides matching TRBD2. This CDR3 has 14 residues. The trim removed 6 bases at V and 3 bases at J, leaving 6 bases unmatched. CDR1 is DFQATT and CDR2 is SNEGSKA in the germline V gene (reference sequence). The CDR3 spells CSAVLAGTTDTQYF. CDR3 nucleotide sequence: TGCAGTGCAGTACTAGCGGGGACAACAGATACGCAGTATTTT.

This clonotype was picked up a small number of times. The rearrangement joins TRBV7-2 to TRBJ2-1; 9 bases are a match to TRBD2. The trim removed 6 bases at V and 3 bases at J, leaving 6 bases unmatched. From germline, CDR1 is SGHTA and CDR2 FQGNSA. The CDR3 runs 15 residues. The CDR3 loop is CASRLLAGFYNEQFF. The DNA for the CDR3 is TGTGCCAGCAGATTACTAGCGGGCTTCTACAATGAGCAGTTCTTC.